These T cell receptor beta chains were read from a single sample in a study of spatial heterogeneity in lung cancer. TCRdb reprocessed the 5' RACE reads with MiXCR, giving one entry per CDR3 protein. The sample lists 20,000 to 25,000 distinct CDR3 sequences; 15% to 20% were seen once. Sequenced material: lung tumor tissue, taken at surgery. The receptors come from a female donor with early-stage non-small cell lung cancer. CDR3s leave out the opening cysteine and the closing phenylalanine or tryptophan. A row's size may be missing; if present it is once, few, many or a size class.

CDR3 | J | size | V
SSRTYNEQF | TRBJ2-1 | few | TRBV29-1
AWALTPSTDTQY | TRBJ2-3 | few | TRBV30
AITPRGMSSYNEQF | TRBJ2-1 | - | TRBV10-3
ASSYAQSSYEQY | TRBJ2-7 | many | TRBV6-5
ASSQAFRDRDYTGELF | TRBJ2-2 | few | TRBV3-1
SAPGGEGTQY | TRBJ2-5 | few | TRBV29-1
ASNPFRQGPGYEQY | TRBJ2-7 | medium-sized | TRBV7-8
ASSQEGLAAGELF | TRBJ2-2 | many | TRBV4-1
ATCSSVSYNEQF | TRBJ2-1 | many | TRBV24-1
ASSWDRGLAGSYNEQF | TRBJ2-1 | - | TRBV5-1
ASSFTLNTGELF | TRBJ2-2 | many | TRBV7-8
SARQGYKGPMDTQY | TRBJ2-3 | many | TRBV20-1
SAPREGVVYNEQF | TRBJ2-1 | few | TRBV20-1
ASRAVGGPRSEQY | TRBJ2-7 | many | TRBV6-6
ASSLNRGIGETQY | TRBJ2-5 | few | TRBV7-3
SATNPGLAKDTQY | TRBJ2-3 | medium-sized | TRBV20-1
ASSQEGSGDTQY | TRBJ2-3 | medium-sized | TRBV4-2
ASSPRYGELF | TRBJ2-2 | medium-sized | TRBV13
ASSLPDSDTQY | TRBJ2-3 | few | TRBV5-1
AISDGGRGADTQY | TRBJ2-3 | few | TRBV10-3
ASSRGTVNTGELF | TRBJ2-2 | few | TRBV19
ASSYSRSSYEQY | TRBJ2-7 | - | TRBV6-5
ASGFLDTQY | TRBJ2-3 | many | TRBV12-5
ASSQDEGRASKF | TRBJ2-1 | - | TRBV4-2
AISESRSPRTGARTGEQY | TRBJ2-7 | once | TRBV10-3
ASSRTMTSGSYEQY | TRBJ2-7 | many | TRBV4-1
ASSSPDRAYEQY | TRBJ2-7 | many | TRBV27
SASGPGVPDTQY | TRBJ2-3 | - | TRBV20-1
ASSLDPSSGANVLT | TRBJ2-6 | few | TRBV28
ASAPPGRAKNIQY | TRBJ2-4 | few | TRBV2
ASSIPTTAPGTGLSDTQY | TRBJ2-3 | few | TRBV5-1
ASTAGYTDTQY | TRBJ2-3 | few | TRBV28
ASSRGLADTQY | TRBJ2-3 | many | TRBV19
ASQGQGDTDTQY | TRBJ2-3 | many | TRBV2
ASREVGINEQF | TRBJ2-1 | many | TRBV19
ASSLEGVEGNEQF | TRBJ2-1 | many | TRBV5-1
ASSLAARNEQF | TRBJ2-1 | few | TRBV6-5
ASRRGRGADTQY | TRBJ2-3 | medium-sized | TRBV6-2/TRBV6-3
ASSQGHLQPQH | TRBJ1-5 | - | TRBV28
ATSREAGNTEAF | TRBJ1-1 | many | TRBV15
SVATTRSYNEQF | TRBJ2-1 | - | TRBV29-1
ASSPRAETYEQY | TRBJ2-7 | few | TRBV12-3/TRBV12-4
ASSQGTSGSTDTQY | TRBJ2-3 | many | TRBV5-1
ASRPFDRVPYEQY | TRBJ2-7 | - | TRBV27
ASISGRVTGELF | TRBJ2-2 | few | TRBV12-3/TRBV12-4
SAGSGRPTDTQY | TRBJ2-3 | few | TRBV20-1
ASSLVAGGPTGELF | TRBJ2-2 | - | TRBV28
SVEIPASGRDEQY | TRBJ2-7 | few | TRBV29-1
ASSRPGTSGQDTQY | TRBJ2-3 | many | TRBV7-3
ASSLSEYEQY | TRBJ2-7 | - | TRBV28
ASSRLEAGVGDTQY | TRBJ2-3 | few | TRBV28
SVSTSRTDTQY | TRBJ2-3 | few | TRBV20-1